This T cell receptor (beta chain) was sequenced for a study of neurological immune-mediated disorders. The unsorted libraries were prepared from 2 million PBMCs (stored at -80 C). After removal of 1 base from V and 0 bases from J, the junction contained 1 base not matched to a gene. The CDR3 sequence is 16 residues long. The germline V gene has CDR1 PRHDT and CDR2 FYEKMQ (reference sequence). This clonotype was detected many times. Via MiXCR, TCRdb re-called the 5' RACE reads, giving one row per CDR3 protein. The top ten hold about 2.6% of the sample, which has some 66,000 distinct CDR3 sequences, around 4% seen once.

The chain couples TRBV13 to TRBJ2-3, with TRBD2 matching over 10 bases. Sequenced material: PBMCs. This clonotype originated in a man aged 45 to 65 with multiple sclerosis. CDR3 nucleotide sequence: TGTGCCAGCAGCTTAGAACTAGCGGGGAGCACAGATACGCAGTATTTT. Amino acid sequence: CASSLELAGSTDTQYF.